The 16 T cell receptor beta chains below come from one sample, sequenced in a study of cytomegalovirus exposure and HLA in healthy donors. Measured with immunoSEQ multiplex PCR; TCRdb has only the in-frame clones, and not every one. The sample includes over 200,000 clones, roughly 89% of them seen just once. Sequenced: PBMCs. These receptors originate from a woman under 30 in good health and CMV-seronegative.

CDR3 region: CASSQGNRGFYEQYF. Here the CDR3 DNA reads TGCGCCAGCAGCCAAGGAAACAGGGGATTTTACGAGCAGTACTTC. The V gene is TRBV4-3, the J gene TRBJ2-7, with 7 bases that match TRBD1. V lost 1 base and J lost 4; bases outside the gene matches: 7. The CDR3 totals 15 residues. Per germline, CDR1 LGHNA and CDR2 YSLEER.

In DNA form, the CDR3 reads TGTGCCAGCAGCTTATGGAGTGCGGGGGCAGAAAACGAGCAGTACTTC. Translation gives CASSLWSAGAENEQYF. This chain connects TRBV7-2 to TRBJ2-7; a weak D match, TRBD2 (7 bases). The ends were cut back, 2 bases at V and 5 bases at J, with 19 bases in the middle. CDR1 SGHTA and CDR2 FQGNSA come from the germline V gene. This CDR3 region has 16 residues.

The chain joins TRBV5-1 to TRBJ2-3, with D tentatively TRBD1 (5 bases). Trimming cost V 0 bases and J 1 base, with 12 bases left between them. The germline V gene has CDR1 SGHRS and CDR2 YFSETQ. This CDR3 has 16 residues. CDR3 amino acids: CASSLAQTGGTDTQYF. In DNA form, the CDR3 reads TGCGCCAGCAGCTTGGCCCAAACAGGAGGCACAGATACGCAGTATTTT. Combining the CDR3 with reference TRBV5-1 and TRBJ2-3 gives the whole variable domain KAGVTQTPRYLIKTRGQQVTLSCSPISGHRSVSWYQQTPGQGLQFLFEYFSETQRNKGNFPGRFSGRQFSNSRSEMNVSTLELGDSALYLCASSLAQTGGTDTQYFGPGTRLTVL.

The chain uses TRBV1 and TRBJ2-7; TRBD1 is the table's D call and was not checked against the DNA. TRBV1 is a pseudogene locus. The CDR3 is made up of 14 amino acids. CDR3: CTSSLRQGSYEQYV. The DNA for the CDR3 is TGCACCAGCAGCCTTCGACAGGGATCCTACGAGCAGTACGTC.

The V call is TRBV5-6, the J call TRBJ1-2, with D tentatively TRBD1 (5 bases). This CDR3 contains 15 residues. V dropped 4 bases and J dropped 2 bases, with 15 bases sitting between them. The germline gives CDR1 SGHDT, CDR2 YYEEEE. CDR3 DNA: TGTGCCAGCAGCAAAAAGGGGCAGGGAAACTATGGCTACACCTTC. Translating gives CASSKKGQGNYGYTF.

The V gene is TRBV29-1, the J gene TRBJ1-2; 10 nucleotides match TRBD1. CDR1 is SQVTM, CDR2 ANQGSEA, per germline. The trim removed 2 bases at V and 3 bases at J, leaving 3 bases unmatched. This CDR3 is built from 14 residues. This chain's CDR3 is CSVEPGTGDYGYTF. CDR3 nucleotide sequence: TGCAGCGTTGAACCCGGGACAGGGGACTATGGCTACACCTTC.

The chain has TRBV7-9 and TRBJ1-2; D is unresolved. Germline V gene sequence: CDR1 SEHNR, CDR2 FQNEAQ (reference sequence). The ends were cut back, 6 bases at V and 1 base at J, with 9 bases in the middle. The CDR3 is 13 amino acids. The CDR3 sequence: CASSMELNYGYTF. DNA of the CDR3: TGTGCCAGCAGTATGGAGCTTAACTATGGCTACACCTTC.

A note on this clone: This sample also contains other DNA sequences that code for the same CDR3. The V call is TRBV9, the J call TRBJ2-3; D is ambiguous. The V gene lost 1 base and the J gene lost 1 base, with 4 bases spanning the gap. From germline, CDR1 is SGDLS and CDR2 YYNGEE. This CDR3 region has 13 residues. The CDR3 nucleotides are TGTGCCAGCAGCGTATCGGGCACAGATACGCAGTATTTT. This gives the protein CASSVSGTDTQYF.

This chain connects TRBV1 to TRBJ2-1; whether TRBD2, the table's D call, matches the DNA was not checked. TRBV1 has pseudogene status. This CDR3 has 16 residues. CDR3 bases: TGCACCAGCAGCCAACTAGCGGGGGTATACTACAATGAGCAGTTCTTC. It specifies CTSSQLAGVYYNEQFF.

This chain uses TRBV7-2 with TRBJ2-3, with D possibly being TRBD1 (5 bases). This CDR3 has 15 residues. V lost 2 bases to trimming and J lost 2 bases, with 11 bases between them. The germline CDR1 and CDR2 sequences are SGHTA and FQGNSA. CDR3 nucleotide sequence: TGTGCCAGCAGCTTAATTCTAGGGGACACAGATACGCAGTATTTT. It is translated as CASSLILGDTDTQYF.

The chain couples TRBV6-5 to TRBJ2-3; TRBD2 agrees at 7 bases. This CDR3 has 14 residues. V shed 4 bases and J 4 bases; nucleotides not matched to a gene: 5. In germline, CDR1 is MNHEY, CDR2 SVGAGI. The CDR3, as DNA: TGTGCCAGCAGTTTGTCGGGGAGGGCAGATACGCAGTATTTT. Encoded protein: CASSLSGRADTQYF.

J is TRBJ2-5 and V is TRBV18; the D gene is possibly TRBD1 (5 bases). Trimming pared 2 bases from V and 7 bases from J, leaving 20 bases between. Germline assignment: CDR1 KGHSH and CDR2 LQKENI. The CDR3 runs to 16 residues. DNA for the CDR3: TGTGCCAGCTCACCAGGTAGTGATTCGACAGTCGGGACCCAGTACTTC. Translation gives CASSPGSDSTVGTQYF.

This clone was seen a handful of times. The chain carries TRBV11-2 and TRBJ2-7; weak D call: TRBD2 (5 bases). The CDR3 runs to 14 residues. Germline-derived CDR1 and CDR2 are SGHAT and FQNNGV. Trimming pared 1 base from V and 2 bases from J, leaving 9 bases between. The CDR3 region is CASSLVPGTYEQYF. Here the CDR3 DNA reads TGTGCCAGCAGCTTAGTTCCGGGGACCTACGAGCAGTACTTC.

This clone was seen once. The V call is TRBV5-6, the J call TRBJ1-2; D unresolved. In germline, CDR1 is SGHDT, CDR2 YYEEEE. The V and J ends lost 5 bases and 7 bases respectively, with 24 bases between them. CDR3 size: 16 residues. The CDR3 region has the DNA TGTGCCAGCAGTCACCGCCGCGGCCGTTATACTTCTGGCTACACCTTC. Amino acid sequence: CASSHRRGRYTSGYTF.

The J gene is TRBJ2-7, the V gene TRBV5-6; D may be TRBD1 (5 bases). Trimming took off 4 bases at V and 3 bases at J, with 20 bases between the two ends. CDR3 length equals 16 residues. In germline, CDR1 is SGHDT, CDR2 YYEEEE. In DNA, the CDR3 is TGTGCCAGCAGCCCGAGACAGCGCTATTTAGTCTACGAGCAGTACTTC. Translation gives CASSPRQRYLVYEQYF.

The V gene is TRBV6-4, the J gene TRBJ1-2; D is possibly TRBD1 (6 bases). The CDR3 is 14 amino acids. In germline, CDR1 is MRHNA, CDR2 SNTAGT. V lost 5 bases and J lost 2, with 12 bases in between. The CDR3 DNA follows: TGTGCCAGCAGTACGCGACAGGAGAACTATGGCTACACCTTC. This encodes CASSTRQENYGYTF.